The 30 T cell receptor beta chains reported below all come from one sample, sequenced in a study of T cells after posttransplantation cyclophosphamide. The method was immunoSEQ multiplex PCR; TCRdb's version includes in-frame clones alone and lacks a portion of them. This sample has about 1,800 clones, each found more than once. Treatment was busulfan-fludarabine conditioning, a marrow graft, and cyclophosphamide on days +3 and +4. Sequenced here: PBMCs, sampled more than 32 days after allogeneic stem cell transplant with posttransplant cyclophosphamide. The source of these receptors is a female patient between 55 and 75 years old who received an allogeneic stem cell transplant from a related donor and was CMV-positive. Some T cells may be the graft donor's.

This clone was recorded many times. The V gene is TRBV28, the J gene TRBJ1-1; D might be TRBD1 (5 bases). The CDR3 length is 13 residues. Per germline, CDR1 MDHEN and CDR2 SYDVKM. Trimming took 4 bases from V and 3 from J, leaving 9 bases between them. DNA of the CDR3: TGTGCCAGCAGTTGGGGGACTCACACTGAAGCTTTCTTT. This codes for CASSWGTHTEAFF.

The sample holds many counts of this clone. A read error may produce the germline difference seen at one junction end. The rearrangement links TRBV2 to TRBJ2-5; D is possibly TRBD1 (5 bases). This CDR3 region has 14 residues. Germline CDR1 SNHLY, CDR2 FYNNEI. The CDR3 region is CASRPSGVGAPQYF. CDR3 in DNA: TGTGCCAGCAGACCCAGTGGTGTTGGGGCGCCCCAATACTTC.

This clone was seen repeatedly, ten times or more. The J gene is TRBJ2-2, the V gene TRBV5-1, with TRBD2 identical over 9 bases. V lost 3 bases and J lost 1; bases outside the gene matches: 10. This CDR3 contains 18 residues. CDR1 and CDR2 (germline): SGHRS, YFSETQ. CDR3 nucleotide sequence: TGCGCCAGCAGCTCGAGAGGCGGGGGGGGCTGGAACACCGGGGAGCTGTTTTTT. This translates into CASSSRGGGGWNTGELFF.

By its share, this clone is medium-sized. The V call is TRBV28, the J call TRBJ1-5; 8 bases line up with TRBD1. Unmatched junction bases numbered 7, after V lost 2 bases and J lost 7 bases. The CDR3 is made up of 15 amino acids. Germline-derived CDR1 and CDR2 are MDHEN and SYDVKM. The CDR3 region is CASSLPRGLWQPQHF. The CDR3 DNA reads TGTGCCAGCAGTTTACCCAGGGGGCTTTGGCAGCCCCAGCATTTT.

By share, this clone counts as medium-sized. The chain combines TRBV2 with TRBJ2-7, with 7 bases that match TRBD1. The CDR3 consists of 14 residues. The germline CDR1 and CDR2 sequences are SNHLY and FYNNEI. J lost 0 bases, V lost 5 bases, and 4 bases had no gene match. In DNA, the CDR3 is TGTGCCAGCAGTCACAGGGGAAGCTCCTACGAGCAGTACTTC. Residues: CASSHRGSSYEQYF.

CDR3 sequence: CASSPGTGEAYTF. CDR3 nucleotide sequence: TGTGCCAGCAGCCCAGGGACAGGGGAGGCCTACACCTTC. The chain uses TRBV28 and TRBJ1-2, with 10 bases matching TRBD1. The CDR3 runs 13 residues. V gave up 6 bases and J gave up 10 bases; unmatched junction bases: 8. Germline loops: CDR1 MDHEN, CDR2 SYDVKM.

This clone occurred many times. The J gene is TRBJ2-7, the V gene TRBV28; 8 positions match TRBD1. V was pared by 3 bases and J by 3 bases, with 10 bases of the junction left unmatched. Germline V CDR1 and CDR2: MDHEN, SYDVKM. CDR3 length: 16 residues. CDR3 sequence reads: CASSLVYGTGLYEQYF. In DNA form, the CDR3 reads TGTGCCAGCAGTTTGGTATATGGGACAGGCCTCTACGAGCAGTACTTC.

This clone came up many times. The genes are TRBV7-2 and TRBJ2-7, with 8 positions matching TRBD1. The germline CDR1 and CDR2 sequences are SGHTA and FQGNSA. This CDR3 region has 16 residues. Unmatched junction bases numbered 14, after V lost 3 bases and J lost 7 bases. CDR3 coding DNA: TGTGCCAGCAGCTTTTTTGGTCAGGACAGGGCGCGGGAGCAGTACTTC. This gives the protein CASSFFGQDRAREQYF.

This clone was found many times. CDR3: CATALAGAGEQFF. CDR3 DNA sequence: TGTGCCACCGCCCTAGCGGGAGCCGGTGAGCAGTTCTTC. The chain is built from TRBV24-1 and TRBJ2-1; 10 bases line up with TRBD2. In germline, CDR1 is KGHDR, CDR2 SFDVKD. The CDR3 sequence is 13 residues long. Germline trimming cut 9 bases from V and 9 bases from J; bases unmatched to any gene: 7.

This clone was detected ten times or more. In DNA, the CDR3 is TGTGCCAGCAGCTCCCCCCCTCGAGGGCAAAACATTCAGTACTTC. Translation gives CASSSPPRGQNIQYF. The rearrangement links TRBV7-3 to TRBJ2-4, with a weak D call TRBD2 (5 bases). This CDR3 spans 15 amino acids. The germline V and J ends were trimmed by 4 bases and 5 bases, with 15 bases remaining between them. The V gene's germline CDR1 is SGHTA and CDR2 FQGTGA.

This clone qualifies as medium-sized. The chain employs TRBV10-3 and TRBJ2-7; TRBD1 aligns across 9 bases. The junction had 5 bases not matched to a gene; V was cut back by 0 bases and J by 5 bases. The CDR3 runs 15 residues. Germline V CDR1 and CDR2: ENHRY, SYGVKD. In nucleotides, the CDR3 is TGTGCCATCAGTGAGTCCCGGGACAGGGTTCACGAGCAGTACTTC. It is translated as CAISESRDRVHEQYF.

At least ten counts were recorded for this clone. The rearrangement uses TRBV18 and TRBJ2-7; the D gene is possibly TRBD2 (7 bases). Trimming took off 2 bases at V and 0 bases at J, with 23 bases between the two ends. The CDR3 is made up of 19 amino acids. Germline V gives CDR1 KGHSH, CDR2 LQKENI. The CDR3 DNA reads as TGTGCCAGCTCACCAGAGGGGGGGGACCGAGTATCGAGCTCCTACGAGCAGTACTTC. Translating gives CASSPEGGDRVSSSYEQYF.

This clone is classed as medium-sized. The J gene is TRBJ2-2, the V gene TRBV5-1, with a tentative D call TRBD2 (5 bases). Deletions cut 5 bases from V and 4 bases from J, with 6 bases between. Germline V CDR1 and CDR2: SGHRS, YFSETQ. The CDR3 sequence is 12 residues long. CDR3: CASREGTGELFF. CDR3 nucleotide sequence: TGCGCCAGCAGAGAGGGCACCGGGGAGCTGTTTTTT.

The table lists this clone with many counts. CDR3 sequence (DNA): TGCGCCAGCAGCTTGGGACTGAGTCTGGACACCGGGGAGCTGTTTTTT. Translating it yields CASSLGLSLDTGELFF. The rearrangement links TRBV5-1 to TRBJ2-2, with D hard to call. V lost 0 bases and J lost 3, with 12 bases in between. Germline loops: CDR1 SGHRS, CDR2 YFSETQ. There are 16 residues in the CDR3.

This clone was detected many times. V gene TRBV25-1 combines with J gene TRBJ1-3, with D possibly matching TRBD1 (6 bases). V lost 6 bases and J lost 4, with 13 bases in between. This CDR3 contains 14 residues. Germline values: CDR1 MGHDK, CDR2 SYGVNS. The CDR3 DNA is TGTGCCAGCAGGGGTACAGGGCGAGGAAACACCATATATTTT. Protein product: CASRGTGRGNTIYF.

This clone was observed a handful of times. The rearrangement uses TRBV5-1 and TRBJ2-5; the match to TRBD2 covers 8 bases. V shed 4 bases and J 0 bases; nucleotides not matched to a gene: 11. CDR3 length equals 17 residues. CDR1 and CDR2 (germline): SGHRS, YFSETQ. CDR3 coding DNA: TGCGCCAGCAGCAGGACTAGCCGACCTATTTACCAAGAGACCCAGTACTTC. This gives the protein CASSRTSRPIYQETQYF.

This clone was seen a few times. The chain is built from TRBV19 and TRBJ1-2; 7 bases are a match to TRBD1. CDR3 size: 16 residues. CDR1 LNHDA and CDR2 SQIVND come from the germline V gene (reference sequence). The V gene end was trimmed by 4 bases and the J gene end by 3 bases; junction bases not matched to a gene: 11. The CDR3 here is CASSTSARQGDYGYTF. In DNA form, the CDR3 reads TGTGCCAGTAGTACTTCAGCCCGACAGGGCGACTATGGCTACACCTTC. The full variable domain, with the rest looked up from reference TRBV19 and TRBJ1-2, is DGGITQSPKYLFRKEGQNVTLSCEQNLNHDAMYWYRQDPGQGLRLIYYSQIVNDFQKGDIAEGYSVSREKKESFPLTVTSAQKNPTAFYLCASSTSARQGDYGYTFGSGTRLTVV.

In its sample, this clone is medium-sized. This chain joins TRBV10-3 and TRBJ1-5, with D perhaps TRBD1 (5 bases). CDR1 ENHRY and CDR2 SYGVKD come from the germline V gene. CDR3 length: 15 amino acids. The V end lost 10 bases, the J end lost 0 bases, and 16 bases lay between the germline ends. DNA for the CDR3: TGTGCCACCCTACCGGGGGGGAGTAGCAATCAGCCCCAGCATTTT. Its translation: CATLPGGSSNQPQHF.

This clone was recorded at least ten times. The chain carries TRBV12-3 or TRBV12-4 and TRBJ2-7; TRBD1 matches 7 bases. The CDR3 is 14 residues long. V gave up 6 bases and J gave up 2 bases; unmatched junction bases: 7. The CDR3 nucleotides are TGTGCCAGCAGACCCGGGACAGCGCCCTACGAGCAGTACTTC. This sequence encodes CASRPGTAPYEQYF.

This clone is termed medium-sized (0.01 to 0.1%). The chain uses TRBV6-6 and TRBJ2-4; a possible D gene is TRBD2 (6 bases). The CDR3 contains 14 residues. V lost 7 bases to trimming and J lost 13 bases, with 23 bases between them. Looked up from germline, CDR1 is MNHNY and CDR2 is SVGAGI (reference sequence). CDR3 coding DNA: TGTGCCAGCACCAACCCCCCACTAGCCCGTGGACAGTACTTC. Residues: CASTNPPLARGQYF.

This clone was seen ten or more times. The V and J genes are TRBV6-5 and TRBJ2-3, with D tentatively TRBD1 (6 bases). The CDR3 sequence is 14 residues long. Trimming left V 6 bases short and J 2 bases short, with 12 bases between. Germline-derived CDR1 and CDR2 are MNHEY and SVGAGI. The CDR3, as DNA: TGTGCCAGCAGCCTGGACAGCGTCACAGATACGCAGTATTTT. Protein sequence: CASSLDSVTDTQYF.

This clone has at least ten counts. Written as DNA, the CDR3 is TGCGCCAGCAGCTTTGACTCGACTAATGAAAAACTGTTTTTT. Its translation: CASSFDSTNEKLFF. The chain recombines TRBV5-1 with TRBJ1-4; D is unclear. The CDR3 totals 14 residues. CDR1 is SGHRS, CDR2 YFSETQ, per germline. V lost 2 bases, J lost 2 bases, and 7 bases lay in between. Filled out from reference TRBV5-1 and TRBJ1-4, the complete variable domain reads KAGVTQTPRYLIKTRGQQVTLSCSPISGHRSVSWYQQTPGQGLQFLFEYFSETQRNKGNFPGRFSGRQFSNSRSEMNVSTLELGDSALYLCASSFDSTNEKLFFGSGTQLSVL.

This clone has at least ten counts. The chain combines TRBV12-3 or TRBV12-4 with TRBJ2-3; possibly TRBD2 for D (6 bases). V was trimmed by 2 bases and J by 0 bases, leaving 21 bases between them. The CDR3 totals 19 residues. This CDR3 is CASSLPGLSTLFSTDTQYF. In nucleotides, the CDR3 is TGTGCCAGCAGTTTACCGGGACTCTCAACCTTATTCAGCACAGATACGCAGTATTTT.

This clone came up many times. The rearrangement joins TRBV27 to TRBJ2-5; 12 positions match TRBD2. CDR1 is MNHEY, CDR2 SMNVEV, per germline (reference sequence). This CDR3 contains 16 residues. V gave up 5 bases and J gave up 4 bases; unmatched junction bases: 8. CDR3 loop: CASSRRTSGEGETQYF. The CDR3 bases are TGTGCCAGCAGTAGACGGACTAGCGGGGAGGGAGAGACCCAGTACTTC.

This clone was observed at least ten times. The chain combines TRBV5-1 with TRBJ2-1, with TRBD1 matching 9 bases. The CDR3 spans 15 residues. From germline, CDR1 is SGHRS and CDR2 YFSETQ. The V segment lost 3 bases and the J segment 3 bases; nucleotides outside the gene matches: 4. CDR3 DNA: TGCGCCAGCAGCTATTCGGGACAGGGCTACAATGAGCAGTTCTTC. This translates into CASSYSGQGYNEQFF.

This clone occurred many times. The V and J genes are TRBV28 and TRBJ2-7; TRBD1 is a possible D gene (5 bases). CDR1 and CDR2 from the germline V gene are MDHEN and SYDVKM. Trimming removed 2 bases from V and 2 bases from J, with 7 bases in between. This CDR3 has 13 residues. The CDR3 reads CASSLIQAYEQYF. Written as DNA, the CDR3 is TGTGCCAGCAGTTTAATACAGGCCTACGAGCAGTACTTC.

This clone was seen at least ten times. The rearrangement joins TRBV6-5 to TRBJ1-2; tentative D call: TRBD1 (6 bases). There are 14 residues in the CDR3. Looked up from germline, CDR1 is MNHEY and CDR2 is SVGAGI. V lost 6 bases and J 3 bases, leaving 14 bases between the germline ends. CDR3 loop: CASRNRAKYYGYTF. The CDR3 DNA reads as TGTGCCAGCAGGAACAGGGCGAAATACTATGGCTACACCTTC.

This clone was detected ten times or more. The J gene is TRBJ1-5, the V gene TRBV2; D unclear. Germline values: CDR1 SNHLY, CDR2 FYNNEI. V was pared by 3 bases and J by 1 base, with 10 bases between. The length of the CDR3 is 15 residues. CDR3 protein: CASSEPGNSNQPQHF. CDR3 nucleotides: TGTGCCAGCAGTGAGCCGGGGAACAGCAATCAGCCCCAGCATTTT.

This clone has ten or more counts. The CDR3 sequence is CASTRGSRSGYTF. The CDR3 region has the DNA TGTGCCAGCACTAGGGGGAGTCGATCTGGCTACACCTTC. The chain recombines TRBV6-5 with TRBJ1-2, with a tentative D call TRBD1 (6 bases). Germline V gene lookup returns CDR1 MNHEY and CDR2 SVGAGI. The CDR3 contains 13 residues. V gave up 7 bases and J gave up 7 bases, with 16 bases separating them.

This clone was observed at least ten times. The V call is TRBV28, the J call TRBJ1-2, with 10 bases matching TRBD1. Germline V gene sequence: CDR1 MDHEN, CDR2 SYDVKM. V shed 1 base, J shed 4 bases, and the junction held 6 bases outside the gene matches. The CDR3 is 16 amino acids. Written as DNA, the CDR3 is TGTGCCAGCAGTTTATTCCCGGGACAGGGGTTCTATGGCTACACCTTC. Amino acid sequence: CASSLFPGQGFYGYTF.